Below, 10 T cell receptor beta chains from the same sample are listed, as sequenced in a study of blood T cell repertoires in COVID-19. Libraries were prepared by immunoSEQ multiplex PCR; TCRdb keeps only in-frame clonotypes and omits some of them. The sample yields about 180,000 clones, around 84% seen once. Sequencing was performed on peripheral blood. The receptors were sampled from a man aged 55-75 years with COVID-19, enrolled during active disease.

CDR3 loop: CASSITYTGDGNEKLFF. In DNA, the CDR3 is TGTGCCAGTAGTATAACCTATACAGGGGATGGGAATGAAAAACTGTTTTTT. J is TRBJ1-4 and V is TRBV19, with 7 bases identical to TRBD1. V shed 2 bases and J 5 bases; nucleotides not matched to a gene: 11. The CDR3 has 17 amino acids. Germline CDR1 reads LNHDA; CDR2 reads SQIVND (reference sequence).

The chain combines TRBV19 with TRBJ1-1; 7 bases are a match to TRBD1. The CDR3 runs 14 residues. Looked up from germline, CDR1 is LNHDA and CDR2 is SQIVND (reference sequence). The trim removed 4 bases at V and 2 bases at J, leaving 4 bases unmatched. As DNA, the CDR3 is TGTGCCAGTAGTAGGGACAGAAGAAACACTGAAGCTTTCTTT. Translation gives CASSRDRRNTEAFF. The whole variable domain, remainder taken from reference TRBV19 and TRBJ1-1, is DGGITQSPKYLFRKEGQNVTLSCEQNLNHDAMYWYRQDPGQGLRLIYYSQIVNDFQKGDIAEGYSVSREKKESFPLTVTSAQKNPTAFYLCASSRDRRNTEAFFGQGTRLTVV.

The gene calls are TRBV5-4 and TRBJ1-2; possible D gene TRBD1, 6 bases. The CDR3 is 12 amino acids. V lost 3 bases and J lost 7, with 10 bases in between. Germline values: CDR1 SGHNT, CDR2 YYREEE (reference sequence). Written as DNA, the CDR3 is TGTGCCAGCAGCTCACAGGGAAGTGGCTACACCTTC. Its translation is CASSSQGSGYTF. The whole variable domain, filled in from reference TRBV5-4 and TRBJ1-2, reads ETGVTQSPTHLIKTRGQQVTLRCSSQSGHNTVSWYQQALGQGPQFIFQYYREEENGRGNFPPRFSGLQFPNYSSELNVNALELDDSALYLCASSSQGSGYTFGSGTRLTVV.

This clone was seen only once. The chain is built from TRBV6-1 and TRBJ2-2; 11 bases align to TRBD2. The CDR3 has 15 residues. From germline, CDR1 is MNHNS and CDR2 SASEGT. After removal of 2 bases from V and 7 bases from J, the junction contained 3 bases not matched to a gene. The CDR3 sequence: CASSELAGGFGELFF. CDR3 nucleotide sequence: TGTGCCAGCAGTGAACTAGCGGGGGGCTTCGGGGAGCTGTTTTTT.

The chain employs TRBV24-1 and TRBJ2-5, with TRBD2 matching over 9 bases. Germline-derived CDR1 and CDR2 are KGHDR and SFDVKD. The CDR3 loop spans 20 amino acids. J was trimmed by 5 bases and V by 4 bases; bases with no gene match: 22. The CDR3 protein is CATSELTGVEGGRAQETQYF. The DNA of the CDR3 is TGTGCCACCAGTGAATTAACAGGGGTTGAAGGCGGGAGGGCCCAGGAGACCCAGTACTTC.

This chain joins TRBV19 and TRBJ2-5, with 9 bases matching TRBD1. J lost 1 base, V lost 5 bases, and 5 bases had no gene match. The length of the CDR3 is 15 residues. Germline V gene sequence: CDR1 LNHDA, CDR2 SQIVND (reference sequence). The CDR3 DNA reads TGTGCCAGTAGTGCACACAGGGGGCCCCAAGAGACCCAGTACTTC. It is translated as CASSAHRGPQETQYF.

This clone was found once. The gene calls are TRBV18 and TRBJ2-3; D is perhaps TRBD1 (5 bases). This CDR3 is 14 amino acids long. The germline V and J ends were trimmed by 1 base and 2 bases, with 7 bases remaining between them. The germline V gene has CDR1 KGHSH and CDR2 LQKENI. The CDR3 region has the DNA TGTGCCAGCTCACCACTCAGGGACACAGATACGCAGTATTTT. Protein sequence: CASSPLRDTDTQYF.

This rearrangement joins TRBV5-4 to TRBJ2-3; the match to TRBD2 covers 9 bases. Trimming took 4 bases from V and 2 from J; bases not matched to a gene: 8. The germline gives CDR1 SGHNT, CDR2 YYREEE (reference sequence). The CDR3 loop spans 16 amino acids. CDR3 sequence: CASSDGPSGDTDTQYF. The CDR3 DNA follows: TGTGCCAGCAGCGACGGTCCTAGCGGGGACACAGATACGCAGTATTTT.

This chain uses TRBV5-1 with TRBJ2-7, with TRBD2 matching over 10 bases. This CDR3 spans 19 amino acids. Trimming took 4 bases from V and 1 from J; bases not matched to a gene: 17. Germline CDR1 is SGHRS and CDR2 is YFSETQ. The CDR3 region has the DNA TGCGCCAGCAGCAACCGCGACAGGGTGTCTAGCGGGGGATCCTACGAGCAGTACTTC. Its protein is CASSNRDRVSSGGSYEQYF.

The V call is TRBV9, the J call TRBJ2-7, with D tentatively TRBD2 (6 bases). Looked up from germline, CDR1 is SGDLS and CDR2 is YYNGEE. This CDR3 spans 14 amino acids. V was trimmed by 1 base and J by 6 bases, leaving 14 bases between them. Written as DNA, the CDR3 is TGTGCCAGCAGCGTAAGCCCGAGGGAGGCCGAGCAGTACTTC. Translating it yields CASSVSPREAEQYF. Looking up the rest from reference TRBV9 and TRBJ2-7 gives the full variable domain: DSGVTQTPKHLITATGQRVTLRCSPRSGDLSVYWYQQSLDQGLQFLIQYYNGEERAKGNILERFSAQQFPDLHSELNLSSLELGDSALYFCASSVSPREAEQYFGPGTRLTVT.